This T cell receptor (beta chain) was captured in a study of cytomegalovirus exposure and HLA in healthy donors. Background on the study: Of around 400 genotyped donors, 80% to 85% grouped in the Caucasian-associated ancestry cluster.

Of note for this clone: Its specificity is not known.

Amplification used 60 Vbeta primers and 13 Jbeta primers. As processed by the authors: A follow-up analysis tallied 86 million or so unique TCR beta chains, about 11 million shared. Measured with immunoSEQ multiplex PCR; TCRdb has only the in-frame clones, and not every one. V, J and clone size derive from that table, while D and trimming were established from the DNA sequence. The sample records 150,000 to 200,000 clones, 87% being singletons. Germline CDR1 is SGHTA and CDR2 is FQGNSA. The CDR3 consists of 14 residues. Between the trimmed V and J ends, which lost 1 base and 2 bases, there was a span of 8 bases. Study outcomes and limitations: An analysis done earlier found most TCR beta V segments productive about 90% or about 30% of the time. Later analysis demonstrated an association between a missense DCLRE1C variant and TCR beta V- and J-gene trimming.

The V gene is TRBV7-2, the J gene TRBJ1-2; D may be TRBD1 (6 bases). The sequenced sample was PBMCs. The TCR was taken from a girl in the first two years of life in good health and CMV-seronegative. The CDR3 loop reads CASSLGQGNYGYTF. CDR3 DNA: TGTGCCAGCAGCTTAGGTCAGGGGAACTATGGCTACACCTTC. The whole variable domain, remainder taken from reference TRBV7-2 and TRBJ1-2, is GAGVSQSPSNKVTEKGKDVELRCDPISGHTALYWYRQSLGQGLEFLIYFQGNSAPDKSGLPSDRFSAERTGGSVSTLTIQRTQQEDSAVYLCASSLGQGNYGYTFGSGTRLTVV.